A selection of T cell receptor beta chains follows, all from one sample in a study of graft-versus-host responses after intestinal transplantation. Sequencing used immunoSEQ multiplex PCR; TCRdb keeps in-frame clones, though not all of them. The sample holds about 130,000 clones, around 90% seen once. For these receptors, no antigen is known. The sequences come from unstimulated CD4+ T cells sorted from spleen or lymph node cells, collected before intestinal transplant. The receptor set was obtained from a human donor who received an intestinal transplant. Both conserved end residues are part of each CDR3. A D gene is named only where the DNA matches it firmly. For some rows the clone size is stated as once, few or many, or as a class when expanded; others skip it.

clone_size	d_call	v_call	cdr3_length	j_call	cdr3_aa	cdr3_nt
-	-	TRBV2	15	TRBJ2-7	CASSDLGAGSYEQYF	TGTGCCAGCAGCGATTTGGGGGCAGGGTCCTACGAGCAGTACTTC
-	-	TRBV6-5	16	TRBJ2-1	CASSYSGRRSYNEQFF	TGTGCCAGCAGTTACTCGGGGAGACGCTCGTACAATGAGCAGTTCTTC
-	-	TRBV30	13	TRBJ2-3	CAWSPDPKDTQYF	TGTGCCTGGAGTCCAGATCCAAAAGATACGCAGTATTTT
-	TRBD1	TRBV9	15	TRBJ1-4	CASSVGTGGNEKLFF	TGTGCCAGCAGCGTAGGGACAGGGGGTAATGAAAAACTGTTTTTT
once	TRBD2	TRBV2	15	TRBJ2-1	CASSELAGSYNEQFF	TGTGCCAGCAGTGAGCTAGCGGGTTCTTACAATGAGCAGTTCTTC
-	TRBD2	TRBV15	19	TRBJ2-6	CATSTLTSGRANGANVLTF	TGTGCCACCAGCACCCTTACTAGCGGGAGGGCCAACGGGGCCAACGTCCTGACTTTC
-	-	TRBV7-3	14	TRBJ2-3	CASSLGDGADTQYF	TGTGCCAGCAGCTTAGGGGATGGTGCAGATACGCAGTATTTT
-	TRBD1	TRBV30	16	TRBJ1-2	CAWSLGTVLFNYGYTF	TGTGCCTGGAGCCTCGGGACAGTCCTCTTTAACTATGGCTACACCTTC
once	-	TRBV19	15	TRBJ1-4	CASSTGLGLNEKLFF	TGTGCCAGTAGTACTGGTCTCGGCCTTAATGAAAAACTGTTTTTT
once	TRBD2	TRBV11-2	16	TRBJ2-1	CASSLVLAGNYNEQFF	TGTGCCAGCAGCTTAGTCCTAGCGGGGAACTACAATGAGCAGTTCTTC
-	TRBD1	TRBV25-1	14	TRBJ2-7	CASSDPTGLDEQYF	TGTGCCAGCAGTGACCCGACAGGGTTAGACGAGCAGTACTTC
-	-	TRBV25-1	15	TRBJ2-5	CASSETPMYQETQYF	TGTGCCAGCAGTGAGACACCGATGTACCAAGAGACCCAGTACTTC
-	-	TRBV5-6	15	TRBJ2-7	CASSSLVGAPYEQYF	TGTGCCAGCAGCTCTCTAGTAGGGGCCCCCTACGAGCAGTACTTC
-	-	TRBV6-6	14	TRBJ2-7	CASSYTWGANEQYF	TGTGCCAGCAGTTACACGTGGGGGGCTAACGAGCAGTACTTC